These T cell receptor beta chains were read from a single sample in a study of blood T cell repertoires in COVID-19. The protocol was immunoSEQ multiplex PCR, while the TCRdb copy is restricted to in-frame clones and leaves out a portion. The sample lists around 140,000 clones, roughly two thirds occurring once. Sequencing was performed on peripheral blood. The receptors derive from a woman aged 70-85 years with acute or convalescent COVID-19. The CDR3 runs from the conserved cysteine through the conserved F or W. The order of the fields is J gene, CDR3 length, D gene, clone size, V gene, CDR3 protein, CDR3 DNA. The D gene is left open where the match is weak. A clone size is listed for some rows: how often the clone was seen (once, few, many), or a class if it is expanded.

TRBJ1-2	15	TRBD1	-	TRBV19	CATSDRGGTNYGYTF	TGTGCCACCTCGGACAGGGGGGGGACTAACTATGGCTACACCTTC
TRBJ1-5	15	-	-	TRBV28	CASRTQGNSNQPQHF	TGTGCCAGCAGAACCCAGGGAAATAGCAATCAGCCCCAGCATTTT
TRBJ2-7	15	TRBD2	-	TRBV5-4	CASSARTSGVYEQYF	TGTGCCAGCAGCGCCCGGACTAGCGGGGTATACGAGCAGTACTTC
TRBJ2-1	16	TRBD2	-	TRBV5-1	CASSSSTSGRNNEQFF	TGCGCCAGCAGCTCCTCCACTAGCGGGAGGAACAATGAGCAGTTCTTC
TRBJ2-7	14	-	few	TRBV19	CASSIREWDYEQYF	TGTGCCAGTAGTATCAGGGAATGGGACTACGAGCAGTACTTC
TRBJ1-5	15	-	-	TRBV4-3	CASSQDAYSNQPQHF	TGCGCCAGCAGCCAAGATGCGTATAGCAATCAGCCCCAGCATTTT
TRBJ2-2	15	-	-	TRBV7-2	CASSFGGAGTGELFF	TGTGCCAGCAGCTTTGGGGGGGCGGGCACCGGGGAGCTGTTTTTT
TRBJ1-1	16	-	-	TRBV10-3	CAISESQGGGNTEAFF	TGTGCCATCAGTGAGTCACAGGGAGGGGGTAACACTGAAGCTTTCTTT
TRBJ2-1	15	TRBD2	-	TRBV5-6	CASSLVAGANNEQFF	TGTGCCAGCAGCTTGGTAGCGGGAGCCAACAATGAGCAGTTCTTC
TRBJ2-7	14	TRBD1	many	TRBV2	CASSGDRGGGEQYF	TGTGCCAGCAGTGGCGACAGGGGAGGCGGCGAGCAGTACTTC
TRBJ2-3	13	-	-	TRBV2	CASSTLRTDTQYF	TGTGCCAGCAGTACATTACGCACAGATACGCAGTATTTT
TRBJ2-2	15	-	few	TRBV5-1	CASSLGQLNTGELFF	TGCGCCAGCAGCTTGGGCCAGTTGAACACCGGGGAGCTGTTTTTT
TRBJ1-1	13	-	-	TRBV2	CASSPTGLTEAFF	TGTGCCAGCAGTCCAACAGGGTTGACTGAAGCTTTCTTT
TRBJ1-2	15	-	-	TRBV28	CASKINHRENYGYTF	TGTGCCAGCAAAATAAACCACAGGGAAAACTATGGCTACACCTTC
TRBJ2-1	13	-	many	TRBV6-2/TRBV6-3	CASSYAPVGEQFF	TGTGCCAGCAGTTACGCCCCGGTCGGTGAGCAGTTCTTC
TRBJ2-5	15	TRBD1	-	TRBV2	CASRRRQGARETQYF	TGTGCCAGCAGGCGTCGACAGGGGGCACGGGAGACCCAGTACTTC
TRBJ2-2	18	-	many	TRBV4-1	CASSQDPAGSLNTGELFF	TGCGCCAGCAGCCAAGATCCAGCAGGGTCCCTGAACACCGGGGAGCTGTTTTTT
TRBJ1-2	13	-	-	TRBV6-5	CASRRQENYGYTF	TGTGCCAGCAGGAGACAGGAGAACTATGGCTACACCTTC
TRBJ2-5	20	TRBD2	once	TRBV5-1	CASSLAFPGTSGYLWETQYF	TGCGCCAGCAGCTTGGCATTTCCCGGGACTAGCGGCTACCTATGGGAGACCCAGTACTTC
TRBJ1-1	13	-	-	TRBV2	CASGGHMNTEAFF	TGTGCCAGCGGGGGACACATGAACACTGAAGCTTTCTTT
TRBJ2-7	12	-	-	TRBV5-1	CASSQQGSEQYF	TGCGCCAGCAGCCAACAGGGATCCGAGCAGTACTTC
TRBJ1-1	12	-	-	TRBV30	CAWSRQATEAFF	TGTGCCTGGAGTCGACAGGCAACTGAAGCTTTCTTT
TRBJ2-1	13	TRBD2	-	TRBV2	CASEREFSNEQFF	TGTGCCAGCGAGCGGGAGTTTAGCAATGAGCAGTTCTTC
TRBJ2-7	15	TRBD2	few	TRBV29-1	CSVEGLAGSSYEQYF	TGCAGCGTTGAAGGACTAGCGGGCAGCTCCTACGAGCAGTACTTC
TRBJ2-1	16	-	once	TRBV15	CATSRDKGQNYNEQFF	TGTGCCACCAGCAGAGATAAAGGACAGAATTACAATGAGCAGTTCTTC
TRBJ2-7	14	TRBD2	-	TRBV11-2	CASSGGLVSHEQYF	TGTGCCAGCAGCGGCGGACTAGTATCCCACGAGCAGTACTTC
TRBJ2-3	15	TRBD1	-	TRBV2	CASSERQGFTDTQYF	TGTGCCAGCAGTGAACGACAGGGATTCACAGATACGCAGTATTTT
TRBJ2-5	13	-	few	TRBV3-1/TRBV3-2	CASSQDIVETQYF	TGTGCCAGCAGCCAAGATATCGTGGAGACCCAGTACTTC
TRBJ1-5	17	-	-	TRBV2	CASSNLGGRASNQPQHF	TGTGCCAGCAGTAACCTCGGGGGGAGGGCGAGCAATCAGCCCCAGCATTTT
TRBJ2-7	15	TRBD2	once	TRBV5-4	CASSLGGLAGSEQYF	TGTGCCAGCAGCTTGGGGGGACTAGCGGGTTCCGAGCAGTACTTC
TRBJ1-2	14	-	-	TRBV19	CASRDSLPSDGYTF	TGTGCCAGTAGGGACAGCCTCCCTTCCGATGGCTACACCTTC
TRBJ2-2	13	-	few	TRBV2	CASSGRRSGELFF	TGTGCCAGCAGTGGTAGGCGGTCCGGGGAGCTGTTTTTT
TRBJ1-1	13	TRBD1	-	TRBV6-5	CASKVPGGTEAFF	TGTGCCAGCAAGGTACCAGGGGGCACTGAAGCTTTCTTT
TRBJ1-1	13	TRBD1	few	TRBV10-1	CASSAGTGAEAFF	TGCGCCAGCAGTGCCGGGACAGGCGCTGAAGCTTTCTTT
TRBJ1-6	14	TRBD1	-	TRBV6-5	CASSYETGNSPLHF	TGTGCCAGCAGTTACGAGACAGGGAACTCACCCCTCCACTTT
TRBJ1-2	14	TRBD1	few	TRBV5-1	CASSLGQGSYGYTF	TGCGCCAGCAGCTTAGGACAGGGCAGCTATGGCTACACCTTC